This T cell receptor beta chain was documented in a study of metastatic and nonmetastatic thyroid tumors. Turning to the study itself: Samples came from malignant and benign thyroid patients, and repertoires were compared across blood and tumor or nodule tissue. General observations from the study: TCR beta diversity was reportedly significantly higher in malignant thyroid tumors than benign nodules, in blood and tumor.

The V and J ends lost 2 bases and 7 bases, in that order; junction bases with no gene match: 8. Germline V gene data show CDR1 as KGHSH and CDR2 as LQKENI. The CDR3 totals 16 residues. This clone was recorded at least ten times. The antigen remains undetermined. Not a single patient had been given any form of treatment at any point before undergoing thyroid surgery. In the original analysis: Researchers built a distant-metastasis classifier for papillary thyroid cancer that drew on CDR3 differences across clinicopathological groups. MiXCR was used by TCRdb to re-call the PCR reads. The V and J calls follow TCRdb's processing rather than the paper's. The sample includes around 30,000 clones, over 15% of them seen just once.

This sequence originates from a female donor with papillary thyroid cancer or a benign thyroid nodule (not recorded which). Some clones in this sample may be carry-over from other donors' samples. Material: blood. The chain combines TRBV18 with TRBJ2-2; TRBD2 aligns across 9 bases. The chain's CDR3 is CASSPLIAGDGGELFF. CDR3 sequence (DNA): TGTGCCAGCTCACCATTGATAGCGGGAGATGGCGGGGAGCTGTTTTTT. The full variable domain, with the rest looked up from reference TRBV18 and TRBJ2-2, is NAGVMQNPRHLVRRRGQEARLRCSPMKGHSHVYWYRQLPEEGLKFMVYLQKENIIDESGMPKERFSAEFPKEGPSILRIQQVVRGDSAAYFCASSPLIAGDGGELFFGEGSRLTVL.